These 24 T cell receptor beta chains originate from one sample sequenced in a study of blood T cell repertoires in COVID-19 (dated by TCRdb to 2018 to 2021). Libraries were built with the immunoSEQ multiplex PCR assay. TCRdb limited this immuneACCESS table to in-frame rearrangements with V and J called. A share of clones is missing; checked studies link under half to unresolved V genes, and the rest is unexplained. This sample holds some 340,000 clones; around 83% were observed only once. The top ten hold approximately 5% of the sample. The source material was PBMCs or T cells enriched from blood (not recorded which). All receptors derive from a woman aged 45-59 years who had recovered from COVID-19.

V and J are TRBV3-1 (or the pseudogene TRBV3-2) and TRBJ1-1; 10 nucleotides line up with TRBD1. V dropped 4 bases and J dropped 4; count of bases not matched to a gene: 6. Germline assignment: CDR1 LGHDT and CDR2 YNNKEL (reference sequence). The length of the CDR3 is 15 residues. The CDR3 DNA reads as TGTGCCAGCAGCCGCCTCGGGACAGGGGCCACTGAAGCTTTCTTT. This encodes CASSRLGTGATEAFF.

This clone was detected once. V gene TRBV4-1 combines with J gene TRBJ2-1, with 11 bases identical to TRBD2. Germline V gene data show CDR1 as MGHRA and CDR2 as YSYEKL. CDR3 length equals 16 residues. The J segment lost 7 bases and the V segment lost 3 bases, leaving 8 bases of the junction unmatched. In DNA form, the CDR3 reads TGCGCCAGCAGCCAGGAAGTTAGCGGGGGGGCGAATGAGCAGTTCTTC. Encoded protein: CASSQEVSGGANEQFF.

CDR3 in amino acids: CASSLEGQRGTSVGQFF. The CDR3 DNA reads TGTGCCAGCAGCTTAGAGGGCCAACGAGGGACTAGTGTGGGGCAGTTCTTC. V usage is TRBV7-2 and J usage is TRBJ2-1; TRBD2 aligns across 8 bases. CDR1 is SGHTA, CDR2 FQGNSA, per germline. The V gene end was trimmed by 1 base and the J gene end by 12 bases; junction bases not matched to a gene: 17. This CDR3 is built from 17 residues.

The J gene is TRBJ2-1, the V gene TRBV11-3; a possible D gene is TRBD2 (6 bases). This CDR3 contains 15 residues. Between the trimmed V and J ends, which lost 2 bases and 4 bases, there was a span of 12 bases. Germline values: CDR1 SGHNT, CDR2 YENEEA. The chain's CDR3 is CASSLSGLEYNEQFF. The CDR3 bases are TGTGCCAGCAGCTTATCGGGACTCGAGTACAATGAGCAGTTCTTC. Supplemented by reference TRBV11-3 and TRBJ2-1, the full variable domain reads EAGVVQSPRYKIIEKKQPVAFWCNPISGHNTLYWYLQNLGQGPELLIRYENEEAVDDSQLPKDRFSAERLKGVDSTLKIQPAELGDSAVYLCASSLSGLEYNEQFFGPGTRLTVL.

The chain combines TRBV5-4 with TRBJ2-7; maybe TRBD1 (6 bases). The ends were cut back, 4 bases at V and 2 bases at J, with 10 bases in the middle. Germline V gene lookup returns CDR1 SGHNT and CDR2 YYREEE (reference sequence). CDR3 length equals 13 residues. CDR3 loop: CASSRGQTYEQYF. DNA for the CDR3: TGTGCCAGCAGCCGGGGACAAACCTACGAGCAGTACTTC. The full variable domain, in which reference TRBV5-4 and TRBJ2-7 provide the parts outside the CDR3, is ETGVTQSPTHLIKTRGQQVTLRCSSQSGHNTVSWYQQALGQGPQFIFQYYREEENGRGNFPPRFSGLQFPNYSSELNVNALELDDSALYLCASSRGQTYEQYFGPGTRLTVT.

The rearrangement links TRBV3-1 (or the pseudogene TRBV3-2) to TRBJ2-5; D might be TRBD1 (6 bases). CDR3 size: 16 residues. Germline values: CDR1 LGHDT, CDR2 YNNKEL (reference sequence). Trimming shortened V by 3 bases and J by 5 bases, and 19 bases separated the two germline ends. The CDR3 DNA reads TGTGCCAGCAGCCAGAGCTTACCCGGGACATCCGAGACCCAGTACTTC. This gives the protein CASSQSLPGTSETQYF.

This clone was seen only once. The chain recombines TRBV3-1 (or the pseudogene TRBV3-2) with TRBJ2-1, with 8 positions matching TRBD1. Trimming cost V 4 bases and J 12 bases; bases outside gene matches: 14. CDR3 length: 15 residues. Per the germline V gene, CDR1 is LGHDT and CDR2 is YNNKEL (reference sequence). The chain's CDR3 is CASSLSSSDRDLQFF. The CDR3 DNA sequence: TGTGCCAGCAGCCTCTCGTCTTCGGACAGGGACCTGCAGTTCTTC.

Here the CDR3 reads CASSFVGQESHEQYF. DNA for the CDR3: TGTGCCAGCAGTTTCGTCGGACAAGAGTCCCACGAGCAGTACTTC. The chain couples TRBV27 to TRBJ2-7, with D possibly TRBD1 on 5 matching bases. In germline, CDR1 is MNHEY, CDR2 SMNVEV (reference sequence). CDR3 length equals 15 residues. V lost 3 bases and J 5 bases, leaving 17 bases between the germline ends.

V and J are TRBV29-1 and TRBJ1-1; tentatively, D is TRBD1 (5 bases). The CDR3 spans 15 residues. CDR1 is SQVTM and CDR2 is ANQGSEA in the germline V gene. Trimming removed 5 bases at V and 5 bases at J, with 21 bases between. CDR3 in amino acids: CSVRRDGGTGTEAFF. DNA for the CDR3: TGCAGCGTTCGAAGAGACGGGGGAACTGGGACTGAAGCTTTCTTT. The variable domain in full, with the rest retrieved from reference TRBV29-1 and TRBJ1-1, is SAVISQKPSRDICQRGTSLTIQCQVDSQVTMMFWYRQQPGQSLTLIATANQGSEATYESGFVIDKFPISRPNLTFSTLTVSNMSPEDSSIYLCSVRRDGGTGTEAFFGQGTRLTVV.

This clone came up a few times. The CDR3 nucleotides are TGTGCCAGTAGGGAACAGGGATATGGCTACACCTTC. Encoded protein: CASREQGYGYTF. The chain carries TRBV19 and TRBJ1-2; D is possibly TRBD1 (6 bases). In germline, CDR1 is LNHDA, CDR2 SQIVND (reference sequence). Between the trimmed V and J ends, which lost 6 bases and 5 bases, there was a span of 10 bases. CDR3 length: 12 amino acids.

This clone occurred a few times. The CDR3 DNA sequence: TGTGCCAGCAGCGTAGGAGGACAGGGGGGTGAAGCTTTCTTT. Its translation is CASSVGGQGGEAFF. The chain carries TRBV9 and TRBJ1-1; TRBD1 agrees at 10 bases. The V segment lost 0 bases and the J segment 7 bases; nucleotides outside the gene matches: 3. In germline, CDR1 is SGDLS, CDR2 YYNGEE. The CDR3 runs to 14 residues.

The gene calls are TRBV29-1 and TRBJ2-7; possible D gene TRBD1, 5 bases. Germline V lookup: CDR1 SQVTM, CDR2 ANQGSEA. The V end was cut by 0 bases, the J end by 1 base, with 7 bases between. The length of the CDR3 is 13 residues. The CDR3 loop reads CSVEDRDSYEQYF. The CDR3 nucleotides read TGCAGCGTTGAAGACAGGGATTCCTACGAGCAGTACTTC.

The V call is TRBV5-6, the J call TRBJ1-5; 8 positions agree with TRBD1. CDR1 and CDR2 (germline): SGHDT, YYEEEE. V trimming: 4 bases; J trimming: 7 bases; junction bases outside the gene matches: 13. The CDR3 covers 16 residues. The CDR3 DNA sequence: TGTGCCAGCAGCCTCCGGAGCGGGACAGGAGGGCAGCCCCAGCATTTT. It is translated as CASSLRSGTGGQPQHF.

This chain's CDR3 is CASSLFQVGSYNEQFF. The CDR3 DNA is TGTGCCAGCAGTTTATTTCAGGTGGGCTCCTACAATGAGCAGTTCTTC. The rearrangement uses TRBV28 and TRBJ2-1; D is ambiguous. CDR1 and CDR2 from the germline V gene are MDHEN and SYDVKM. The length of the CDR3 is 16 residues. Trimming removed 1 base at V and 0 bases at J, with 10 bases between.

The chain links TRBV19 to TRBJ2-3; 10 positions agree with TRBD2. The CDR3 has 16 amino acids. Trimming removed 1 base from V and 6 bases from J; junction bases left unmatched: 7. Germline V lookup: CDR1 LNHDA, CDR2 SQIVND (reference sequence). CDR3 DNA: TGTGCCAGTAGTATAGGGCTAGCGGGGGCGATGGATACGCAGTATTTT. Encoded protein: CASSIGLAGAMDTQYF.

The chain employs TRBV7-8 and TRBJ1-1; D not certain. Trimming took 1 base from V and 6 from J, leaving 15 bases between them. Germline values: CDR1 SGHVS, CDR2 FQNEAQ. The length of the CDR3 is 15 residues. CDR3 DNA: TGTGCCAGCAGCTTAGGTTGGGCGCAGAGCTCTGAAGCTTTCTTT. It encodes CASSLGWAQSSEAFF.

The J gene is TRBJ1-6, the V gene TRBV5-1; 8 nucleotides line up with TRBD1. Germline values: CDR1 SGHRS, CDR2 YFSETQ. Trimming took 3 bases from V and 5 from J; bases not matched to a gene: 1. The CDR3 has 14 amino acids. The DNA of the CDR3 is TGCGCCAGCAGCTGGGGACAGGATAATTCACCCCTCCACTTT. Its protein is CASSWGQDNSPLHF.

The chain links TRBV9 to TRBJ2-3; the D gene is possibly TRBD2 (5 bases). The CDR3 contains 15 residues. In germline, CDR1 is SGDLS, CDR2 YYNGEE. With 1 base removed from V and 2 bases from J, the gap between germline ends came to 11 bases. The DNA of the CDR3 is TGTGCCAGCAGCGTACTAGCAACAATCACAGATACGCAGTATTTT. Translated: CASSVLATITDTQYF.

The J gene is TRBJ1-2, the V gene TRBV3-1 (or the pseudogene TRBV3-2); 10 bases map to TRBD1. The ends lost 4 bases at V and 8 bases at J; junction bases unmatched: 10. CDR3 length: 15 residues. Germline lookup yields CDR1 LGHDT and CDR2 YNNKEL (reference sequence). The CDR3 protein is CASSPLRMGQGGYTF. In nucleotides, the CDR3 is TGTGCCAGCAGCCCTTTGAGGATGGGACAGGGGGGCTACACCTTC.

This clone was picked up a small number of times. The chain couples TRBV5-1 to TRBJ1-2; 10 bases are a match to TRBD1. CDR1 is SGHRS, CDR2 YFSETQ, per germline. The CDR3 length is 18 residues. Trimming removed 1 base from V and 4 bases from J; junction bases left unmatched: 13. CDR3 bases: TGCGCCAGCAGCTTGTTGCCTTCGACAGGGGGCTCTCTCTATGGCTACACCTTC. Protein: CASSLLPSTGGSLYGYTF.

The CDR3 DNA follows: TGCGCCAGCAGCTTGCCCAGTTTGTATGGCTACACCTTC. Protein product: CASSLPSLYGYTF. V and J are TRBV5-1 and TRBJ1-2; D is unresolved. V lost 1 base, J lost 5 bases, and 9 bases lay in between. Germline V gives CDR1 SGHRS, CDR2 YFSETQ. The CDR3 extends over 13 amino acids. Full variable domain (missing parts from reference TRBV5-1 and TRBJ1-2): KAGVTQTPRYLIKTRGQQVTLSCSPISGHRSVSWYQQTPGQGLQFLFEYFSETQRNKGNFPGRFSGRQFSNSRSEMNVSTLELGDSALYLCASSLPSLYGYTFGSGTRLTVV.

The chain couples TRBV6-2 or TRBV6-3 to TRBJ1-4; TRBD1 might be the D (5 bases). The ends were cut back, 5 bases at V and 7 bases at J, with 8 bases in the middle. Per the germline V gene, CDR1 is MNHEY and CDR2 is SVGEGT. The CDR3 is made up of 12 amino acids. CDR3 sequence (DNA): TGTGCCAGCAGTGGGGCCAGTGAAAAACTGTTTTTT. Its protein product is CASSGASEKLFF.

This clone is a singleton in its sample. The J gene is TRBJ1-3, the V gene TRBV11-3; tentatively, D is TRBD1 (6 bases). The CDR3 has 16 amino acids. Germline V gives CDR1 SGHNT, CDR2 YENEEA. The ends were cut back, 0 bases at V and 4 bases at J, with 13 bases in the middle. The CDR3 region is CASSLDGPGAGNTIYF. CDR3 DNA: TGTGCCAGCAGCTTAGATGGGCCAGGGGCAGGAAACACCATATATTTT. Complete variable domain (other parts from reference TRBV11-3 and TRBJ1-3): EAGVVQSPRYKIIEKKQPVAFWCNPISGHNTLYWYLQNLGQGPELLIRYENEEAVDDSQLPKDRFSAERLKGVDSTLKIQPAELGDSAVYLCASSLDGPGAGNTIYFGEGSWLTVV.

V gene TRBV5-6 combines with J gene TRBJ2-2; 9 bases match TRBD1. Germline CDR1 SGHDT, CDR2 YYEEEE. The CDR3 spans 16 residues. The junction had 9 bases not matched to a gene; V was cut back by 6 bases and J by 3 bases. The CDR3: CASNLGTGPYTGELFF. In nucleotides, the CDR3 is TGTGCCAGCAACCTCGGGACAGGGCCCTACACCGGGGAGCTGTTTTTT.